This T cell receptor (beta chain) was observed in a study of spatial heterogeneity in lung cancer. For the study at large: There were consistently more beta-chain sequences detected than alpha-chain sequences. An average of more than ten raw reads was observed per unique TCR and UMI combination.

Study-wide results and limits: At resection, ubiquitous expanded tumor TCRs appeared in blood more than at follow-up.

This clonotype was seen at least ten times. Antigen unknown. Trimming left V 4 bases short and J 7 bases short, with 13 bases between. This CDR3 is 13 amino acids long. CDR1 SGHTA and CDR2 FQGNSA come from the germline V gene. Time point noted: sample taken at primary tumor resection. Unsorted samples of tumor, nontumor lung or frozen PBMC had their whole RNA sequenced. Samples came from 60 to 75 TRACERx patients with untreated early-stage lung cancer. TCRdb ran MiXCR on the 5' RACE reads and lists one entry per CDR3 protein. This sample has tens of thousands of distinct CDR3 sequences; roughly 6.5% occur once, and the top ten carry about 3%.

The chain links TRBV7-2 to TRBJ2-5, with D possibly being TRBD2 (5 bases). The sequencing used PBMCs, collected at surgery. The origin of this receptor is a female donor with early-stage non-small cell lung cancer. The CDR3 protein is CASSSLDRGTQYF. CDR3 DNA sequence: TGTGCCAGCAGCTCACTAGATCGGGGGACCCAGTACTTC. Using reference TRBV7-2 and TRBJ2-5 for the parts outside the CDR3, the full variable domain is GAGVSQSPSNKVTEKGKDVELRCDPISGHTALYWYRQSLGQGLEFLIYFQGNSAPDKSGLPSDRFSAERTGGSVSTLTIQRTQQEDSAVYLCASSSLDRGTQYFGPGTRLLVL.